The 20 T cell receptor beta chains listed next were all sequenced from one sample in a study of T cells expressing NK-cell markers. TCRdb reprocessed the 5' RACE reads, with one entry per CDR3 protein and no DNA. Recorded for this sample: roughly 180,000 distinct CDR3 sequences. Sequenced sample: blood T cells: a sorted CD56 or NKG2C T cell subset, CD4+ or CD8+ T cells, or bulk PBMC T cells (not recorded which). The receptors originated from a woman aged 18 to 75 in good health.

The chain employs TRBV4-1 and TRBJ2-7; the TCRdb D gene call, TRBD2, has no DNA to confirm it. Germline V gene lookup returns CDR1 MGHRA and CDR2 YSYEKL. CDR3 length equals 18 residues. CDR3 loop: CASSQAFYSSGSSYEQYF.

The chain joins TRBV7-2 to TRBJ1-1; the TCRdb call, TRBD1, lacks DNA for checking. The germline CDR1 and CDR2 sequences are SGHTA and FQGNSA. The length of the CDR3 is 15 residues. The CDR3 sequence: CASSLDGTPDTEAFF.

This chain joins TRBV6-2 or TRBV6-3 and TRBJ2-7; TCRdb proposes TRBD1, but this gene call is untestable without DNA. Germline loops: CDR1 MNHEY, CDR2 SVGEGT. This CDR3 region has 14 residues. CDR3 region: CASSYAGQGAVQYF.

Here the CDR3 reads CASSAGQGAGQPQHF. The rearrangement links TRBV9 to TRBJ1-5; TCRdb's assignment of TRBD1 cannot be checked, as there is no DNA. CDR3 length: 15 residues. CDR1 is SGDLS and CDR2 is YYNGEE in the germline V gene.

The chain combines TRBV29-1 with TRBJ2-1. The length of the CDR3 is 12 residues. CDR1 and CDR2 (germline): SQVTM, ANQGSEA. The CDR3 is CSVVPGQLEQFF.

The V and J genes are TRBV20-1 and TRBJ1-3; TCRdb's D call of TRBD1 is untestable without DNA. Germline lookup yields CDR1 DFQATT and CDR2 SNEGSKA (reference sequence). The CDR3 has 13 residues. Here the CDR3 reads CSARDPPGITIYF.

The rearrangement uses TRBV12-3 or TRBV12-4 and TRBJ1-4; checking the TCRdb D call of TRBD1 is not possible without DNA. This CDR3 has 14 amino acids. The CDR3 here is CASSGQGLNEKLFF.

The chain is built from TRBV7-3 and TRBJ2-7; checking the TCRdb D call of TRBD2 is not possible without DNA. The CDR3 contains 15 residues. Per the germline V gene, CDR1 is SGHTA and CDR2 is FQGTGA. The chain's CDR3 is CASSLTAGSSNEQYF.

The chain recombines TRBV6-1 with TRBJ1-6; the D gene TCRdb calls, TRBD1, cannot be checked with no DNA. The germline V gene encodes CDR1 MNHNS and CDR2 SASEGT. This CDR3 region has 14 residues. The CDR3 is CASRVTGEYSPLHF.

J is TRBJ2-5 and V is TRBV11-2; as DNA is missing, the TRBD1 call by TCRdb cannot be tested. Germline V gives CDR1 SGHAT, CDR2 FQNNGV. The CDR3 length is 12 residues. CDR3 sequence: CASSGGGETQYF.

The chain carries TRBV20-1 and TRBJ2-7; as DNA is missing, the TRBD1 call by TCRdb cannot be tested. The CDR3 extends over 16 amino acids. CDR1 is DFQATT, CDR2 SNEGSKA, per germline (reference sequence). The CDR3 loop reads CSAPPPGTILGHEQYF.

This chain uses TRBV11-1 with TRBJ2-6. The CDR3 covers 18 residues. Germline CDR1 reads SGHAT; CDR2 reads FQDESV (reference sequence). Here the CDR3 reads CASSLGMGRFSGANVLTF.

V gene TRBV7-8 combines with J gene TRBJ2-3; TCRdb indicates TRBD2, and absent DNA this call remains unverified. CDR1 is SGHVS, CDR2 FQNEAQ, per germline. The CDR3 runs to 17 residues. CDR3 loop: CASSRYRGRANTDTQYF.

The rearrangement joins TRBV12-3 or TRBV12-4 to TRBJ1-1; there is no DNA to check the TCRdb D call of TRBD1. This CDR3 has 15 amino acids. CDR3 sequence reads: CASRPSTGFNTEAFF.

The chain joins TRBV15 to TRBJ2-5. The CDR3 extends over 13 amino acids. Germline V gene sequence: CDR1 LNHNV, CDR2 YYDKDF (reference sequence). CDR3 protein: CATSRVGQGTQYF.

The rearrangement uses TRBV6-5 and TRBJ1-1. The CDR3 sequence is 17 residues long. Germline lookup yields CDR1 MNHEY and CDR2 SVGAGI. Here the CDR3 reads CASSSLSTRNMNTEAFF.

The J gene is TRBJ1-1, the V gene TRBV5-1. Germline CDR1 and CDR2: SGHRS and YFSETQ. The CDR3 is made up of 13 amino acids. The CDR3 sequence is CASSERFNTEAFF. The whole variable domain, remainder taken from reference TRBV5-1 and TRBJ1-1, is KAGVTQTPRYLIKTRGQQVTLSCSPISGHRSVSWYQQTPGQGLQFLFEYFSETQRNKGNFPGRFSGRQFSNSRSEMNVSTLELGDSALYLCASSERFNTEAFFGQGTRLTVV.

The V and J genes are TRBV10-3 and TRBJ1-1; the D call from TCRdb, TRBD1, cannot be confirmed without DNA. Germline loops: CDR1 ENHRY, CDR2 SYGVKD. This CDR3 is built from 13 residues. CDR3 sequence: CAIRTQGGTEAFF.

V and J are TRBV15 and TRBJ2-6; TCRdb picks TRBD1, but there is no DNA to check that call. Germline values: CDR1 LNHNV, CDR2 YYDKDF (reference sequence). The CDR3 is 16 amino acids. CDR3 in amino acids: CATSRQGGSGANVLTF.

The rearrangement joins TRBV20-1 to TRBJ2-5; TCRdb reports TRBD2, a call that lacks DNA to check it against. This CDR3 has 15 residues. Germline assignment: CDR1 DFQATT and CDR2 SNEGSKA (reference sequence). The CDR3 sequence: CSARSASGPQETQYF.